The 29 T cell receptor beta chains presented below share a single source sample, sequenced in a study of shared clonotypes between healthy human individuals. Using immunoSEQ multiplex PCR, the repertoire was profiled, and TCRdb retains in-frame clones only, with some absent. The table includes roughly 1,100,000 clones, around 74% detected once. The specimen sequenced was memory CD4+ T cells sorted from blood. The subset here: CD45RA-negative fraction. The receptors stem from a man aged 18 to 35 in good health.

CDR3: CASSYDSSNQPQHF. The CDR3 nucleotides read TGTGCCAGCAGTTACGACAGTAGCAATCAGCCCCAGCATTTT. The chain is built from TRBV2 and TRBJ1-5; D may be TRBD1 (5 bases). V shed 5 bases and J shed 0 bases, with 8 bases lying between them. The CDR3 spans 14 residues. Per germline, CDR1 SNHLY and CDR2 FYNNEI.

The CDR3 is CASSPSVAGGTYEQYF. As DNA, the CDR3 is TGCGCCAGCAGTCCAAGTGTCGCGGGAGGGACCTACGAGCAGTACTTC. This chain links TRBV4-3 with TRBJ2-5; 9 bases fit TRBD2. Judging by the DNA end, TRBJ2-7 fits better; the J call may be wrong. The CDR3 length is 16 residues. Germline V gene lookup returns CDR1 LGHNA and CDR2 YSLEER.

The chain uses TRBV5-1 and TRBJ2-3; 14 bases line up with TRBD2. The trim removed 4 bases at V and 4 bases at J, leaving 11 bases unmatched. Germline CDR1 reads SGHRS; CDR2 reads YFSETQ. The CDR3 consists of 18 residues. This CDR3 reads CASSRTGTSGGPADTQYF. The CDR3 coding sequence is TGCGCCAGCAGCCGAACCGGGACTAGCGGGGGCCCGGCAGATACGCAGTATTTT.

V is TRBV29-1 and J is TRBJ2-3; 12 positions agree with TRBD2. With 4 bases clipped from V and 8 bases from J, the junction kept 19 bases outside the gene matches. From germline, CDR1 is SQVTM and CDR2 ANQGSEA. CDR3 size: 18 residues. This CDR3 reads CSVGWPSGRARNDATQYF. CDR3 DNA sequence: TGCAGCGTTGGATGGCCTAGCGGGAGGGCCCGGAACGATGCTACGCAGTATTTT.

CDR3 residues: CASSPDPYGSESEQFF. CDR3 coding DNA: TGTGCCAGCAGCCCCGACCCGTACGGGAGTGAAAGTGAGCAGTTCTTC. J is TRBJ2-1 and V is TRBV9; D is perhaps TRBD2 (6 bases). The CDR3 runs to 16 residues. V lost 4 bases and J lost 9, with 23 bases in between. The germline V gene has CDR1 SGDLS and CDR2 YYNGEE. The whole variable domain, filled in from reference TRBV9 and TRBJ2-1, reads DSGVTQTPKHLITATGQRVTLRCSPRSGDLSVYWYQQSLDQGLQFLIQYYNGEERAKGNILERFSAQQFPDLHSELNLSSLELGDSALYFCASSPDPYGSESEQFFGPGTRLTVL.

The J gene is TRBJ2-5, the V gene TRBV7-2; TRBD1 matches at 9 bases. Looked up from germline, CDR1 is SGHTA and CDR2 is FQGNSA. The CDR3 is 15 amino acids. J was trimmed by 2 bases and V by 5 bases; bases with no gene match: 6. The CDR3 DNA reads TGTGCCAGCAGCCACAGGGGGCTAAGTCAAGAGACCCAGTACTTC. It encodes CASSHRGLSQETQYF.

The chain carries TRBV11-2 and TRBJ2-5; TRBD1 might be the D (6 bases). The J call may be wrong; the DNA end is better matched by TRBJ2-7. This CDR3 has 13 residues. The germline V gene encodes CDR1 SGHAT and CDR2 FQNNGV. The CDR3 sequence: CASRTQGSYEQYF. The CDR3 DNA sequence: TGTGCCAGCAGGACACAGGGATCCTACGAGCAGTACTTC.

In its sample, this clone was seen once. The chain recombines TRBV29-1 with TRBJ1-5; D call uncertain. Germline V lookup: CDR1 SQVTM, CDR2 ANQGSEA. The CDR3 extends over 13 amino acids. V was cut by 2 bases and J by 1 base, with 6 bases left in between. The CDR3 nucleotides read TGCAGCGTTGAATACGGCAGCAATCAGCCCCAGCATTTT. Translation gives CSVEYGSNQPQHF.

The V and J genes are TRBV18 and TRBJ1-3; D is possibly TRBD1 (5 bases). The CDR3 spans 16 residues. The V gene's germline CDR1 is KGHSH and CDR2 LQKENI. V shed 2 bases and J shed 0 bases, with 11 bases lying between them. Here the CDR3 DNA reads TGTGCCAGCTCACCAGCTACGACAGCCTCTGGAAACACCATATATTTT. As protein: CASSPATTASGNTIYF.

V is TRBV6-4 and J is TRBJ2-6; D unclear. CDR1 and CDR2 from the germline V gene are MRHNA and SNTAGT. The ends were cut back, 0 bases at V and 14 bases at J, with 8 bases in the middle. This CDR3 region has 12 residues. This CDR3 is CASSDSIYILTF. DNA of the CDR3: TGTGCCAGCAGTGACTCGATATACATCCTGACTTTC.

The rearrangement joins TRBV27 to TRBJ2-6, with D tentatively TRBD2 (5 bases). The germline V gene encodes CDR1 MNHEY and CDR2 SMNVEV (reference sequence). V was trimmed by 1 base and J by 0 bases, leaving 10 bases between them. This CDR3 is built from 17 residues. The CDR3 protein is CASSLFGRASGANVLTF. Here the CDR3 DNA reads TGTGCCAGCAGTTTATTCGGGCGGGCCTCTGGGGCCAACGTCCTGACTTTC. The full variable domain, rest sourced from reference TRBV27 and TRBJ2-6, is EAQVTQNPRYLITVTGKKLTVTCSQNMNHEYMSWYRQDPGLGLRQIYYSMNVEVTDKGDVPEGYKVSRKEKRNFPLILESPSPNQTSLYFCASSLFGRASGANVLTFGAGSRLTVL.

The chain links TRBV18 to TRBJ1-4; TRBD1 agrees at 7 bases. The germline gives CDR1 KGHSH, CDR2 LQKENI. This CDR3 contains 14 residues. Trimming at V came to 6 bases and at J to 4 bases, leaving 5 bases not matched to a gene. CDR3 in DNA: TGTGCCAGCTCGCGGGACAGAAATAATGAAAAACTGTTTTTT. Translation gives CASSRDRNNEKLFF. The entire variable domain, with the rest obtained from reference TRBV18 and TRBJ1-4, is as follows: NAGVMQNPRHLVRRRGQEARLRCSPMKGHSHVYWYRQLPEEGLKFMVYLQKENIIDESGMPKERFSAEFPKEGPSILRIQQVVRGDSAAYFCASSRDRNNEKLFFGSGTQLSVL.

This clone was seen just once. The chain links TRBV2 to TRBJ2-3; the match to TRBD1 covers 8 bases. The CDR3 length is 14 residues. Germline lookup yields CDR1 SNHLY and CDR2 FYNNEI. V was clipped by 4 bases and J by 6 bases; unmatched bases: 6. CDR3 nucleotide sequence: TGTGCCAGCAGTGCGGACAGGGCGGTTGATACGCAGTATTTT. Protein: CASSADRAVDTQYF.

The chain joins TRBV5-6 to TRBJ2-2; tentative D call: TRBD1 (6 bases). The V end was cut by 1 base, the J end by 5 bases, with 12 bases between. From germline, CDR1 is SGHDT and CDR2 YYEEEE. CDR3 length: 15 residues. CDR3 protein: CASSLWWQGTGELFF. The CDR3 coding sequence is TGTGCCAGCAGCTTGTGGTGGCAGGGGACCGGGGAGCTGTTTTTT.

The chain uses TRBV6-6 and TRBJ2-3, with D tentatively TRBD1 (5 bases). The CDR3 has 14 residues. V lost 0 bases and J 4 bases, leaving 8 bases between the germline ends. Looked up from germline, CDR1 is MNHNY and CDR2 is SVGAGI (reference sequence). CDR3 sequence: CASSYSPRADTQYF. The CDR3 region has the DNA TGTGCCAGCAGTTACTCTCCCAGGGCAGATACGCAGTATTTT.

This sequence joins TRBV5-1 and TRBJ1-1; D is possibly TRBD1 (5 bases). Germline V lookup: CDR1 SGHRS, CDR2 YFSETQ. The CDR3 runs 15 residues. Trimming took off 4 bases at V and 1 base at J, with 14 bases between the two ends. CDR3 DNA: TGCGCCAGCAGCCCTTCGGGGCCAGAGAACACTGAAGCTTTCTTT. Its translation is CASSPSGPENTEAFF.

V usage is TRBV5-1 and J usage is TRBJ2-1, with D possibly matching TRBD1 (7 bases). The V gene lost 4 bases and the J gene lost 6 bases, with 26 bases spanning the gap. This CDR3 region has 18 residues. Per germline, CDR1 SGHRS and CDR2 YFSETQ. CDR3 residues: CASSRGPTGASGSNEQFF. In DNA form, the CDR3 reads TGCGCCAGCAGCCGGGGGCCAACAGGGGCGTCTGGGTCCAATGAGCAGTTCTTC. Full variable domain (remainder filled in from reference TRBV5-1 and TRBJ2-1): KAGVTQTPRYLIKTRGQQVTLSCSPISGHRSVSWYQQTPGQGLQFLFEYFSETQRNKGNFPGRFSGRQFSNSRSEMNVSTLELGDSALYLCASSRGPTGASGSNEQFFGPGTRLTVL.

This clone was detected only a few times. This chain joins TRBV27 and TRBJ1-3; 9 bases map to TRBD1. The V gene end was trimmed by 5 bases and the J gene end by 5 bases; junction bases not matched to a gene: 4. The CDR3 covers 14 residues. Per the germline V gene, CDR1 is MNHEY and CDR2 is SMNVEV (reference sequence). CDR3 amino acids: CASSPGTGRNTIYF. The CDR3 coding sequence is TGTGCCAGCAGTCCCGGGACAGGGAGAAACACCATATATTTT.

The chain couples TRBV18 to TRBJ1-4, with TRBD1 matching over 7 bases. V trimming: 8 bases; J trimming: 0 bases; junction bases outside the gene matches: 0. Germline values: CDR1 KGHSH, CDR2 LQKENI. CDR3 length: 13 amino acids. In DNA, the CDR3 is TGTGCCAGCCAGGGGGCAACTAATGAAAAACTGTTTTTT. It is translated as CASQGATNEKLFF.

V usage is TRBV4-1 and J usage is TRBJ1-4; the D gene is possibly TRBD1 (6 bases). Germline V gene lookup returns CDR1 MGHRA and CDR2 YSYEKL. V was trimmed by 3 bases and J by 2 bases, leaving 13 bases between them. The CDR3 is 16 amino acids. The CDR3 spells CASSQGVTGTNEKLFF. In nucleotides, the CDR3 is TGCGCCAGCAGCCAGGGGGTTACAGGGACTAATGAAAAACTGTTTTTT.

Points on this clone: A single base separates this from a much larger clone, so it may be a read error. J is TRBJ2-2 and V is TRBV2; D is perhaps TRBD1 or TRBD2 (6 bases each). Germline lookup yields CDR1 SNHLY and CDR2 FYNNEI. The CDR3 spans 13 residues. The V end lost 7 bases, the J end lost 3 bases, and 9 bases lay between the germline ends. The CDR3 nucleotides are TGTGCCAGCAACAGGGAGGACACCGGGGAGCTGTTTTTT. As protein: CASNREDTGELFF.

This chain uses TRBV19 with TRBJ1-1; D remains unclear. V was shortened by 0 bases and J by 0 bases, with 8 bases between the two germline ends. This CDR3 spans 15 amino acids. Germline assignment: CDR1 LNHDA and CDR2 SQIVND (reference sequence). The CDR3 loop is CASSIEGSMNTEAFF. CDR3 bases: TGTGCCAGTAGTATAGAAGGGTCGATGAACACTGAAGCTTTCTTT.

The rearrangement joins TRBV29-1 to TRBJ1-2, with D possibly matching TRBD1 (6 bases). V dropped 7 bases and J dropped 5 bases, with 17 bases sitting between them. There are 13 residues in the CDR3. Germline V CDR1 and CDR2: SQVTM, ANQGSEA. In DNA form, the CDR3 reads TGCAGCGCCTTACAACCAGGGGTGTATGGCTACACCTTC. Amino acids: CSALQPGVYGYTF. Supplemented by reference TRBV29-1 and TRBJ1-2, the full variable domain reads SAVISQKPSRDICQRGTSLTIQCQVDSQVTMMFWYRQQPGQSLTLIATANQGSEATYESGFVIDKFPISRPNLTFSTLTVSNMSPEDSSIYLCSALQPGVYGYTFGSGTRLTVV.

The rearrangement joins TRBV7-8 to TRBJ2-7; TRBD2 matches at 11 bases. Germline lookup yields CDR1 SGHVS and CDR2 FQNEAQ. The CDR3 consists of 17 residues. V lost 5 bases, J lost 1 base, and 10 bases stayed unmatched. CDR3 protein: CASSRWTSGPGSYEQYF. The CDR3 DNA reads TGTGCCAGCAGCCGATGGACTAGCGGGCCGGGATCCTACGAGCAGTACTTC.

J is TRBJ2-3 and V is TRBV2; 10 bases fit TRBD2. J was trimmed by 3 bases and V by 4 bases; bases with no gene match: 10. CDR3 length: 17 residues. CDR1 and CDR2 from the germline V gene are SNHLY and FYNNEI. DNA for the CDR3: TGTGCCAGCAGTGTGAGCGGGGGGGCTATTAGGACAGATACGCAGTATTTT. Its protein product is CASSVSGGAIRTDTQYF.

The chain uses TRBV5-6 and TRBJ2-3; D gene ambiguous. Germline V lookup: CDR1 SGHDT, CDR2 YYEEEE. CDR3 size: 11 residues. V was pared by 7 bases and J by 0 bases, with 3 bases between. The CDR3 loop reads CASASTDTQYF. The CDR3 DNA follows: TGTGCCAGCGCCAGCACAGATACGCAGTATTTT.

The chain joins TRBV19 to TRBJ1-5; no reliable D call. CDR1 and CDR2 (germline): LNHDA, SQIVND (reference sequence). V was cut by 1 base and J by 0 bases, with 10 bases left in between. CDR3 size: 16 residues. CDR3 protein: CASSIVRGNSNQPQHF. The DNA of the CDR3 is TGTGCCAGTAGTATAGTTAGAGGAAATAGCAATCAGCCCCAGCATTTT.

This clone was detected once. The chain links TRBV2 to TRBJ2-3, with D perhaps TRBD1 (6 bases). V dropped 6 bases and J dropped 3 bases, with 10 bases sitting between them. CDR3 length: 13 residues. The V gene's germline CDR1 is SNHLY and CDR2 FYNNEI. The CDR3 is CASSRGWTDTQYF. The DNA of the CDR3 is TGTGCCAGCAGCAGGGGATGGACAGATACGCAGTATTTT.

V gene TRBV7-9 combines with J gene TRBJ1-4; D is ambiguous. Germline lookup yields CDR1 SEHNR and CDR2 FQNEAQ (reference sequence). The CDR3 sequence is 17 residues long. Trimming removed 5 bases from V and 3 bases from J, with 19 bases in between. The CDR3 region has the DNA TGTGCCAGCAGCACCCGGCCGTATCTAGCAGCTAATGAAAAACTGTTTTTT. Translating it yields CASSTRPYLAANEKLFF.